This section outlines one T cell receptor beta chain sequence together with its context. Clones were sequenced by immunoSEQ multiplex PCR, and TCRdb holds only the in-frame ones, with some missing. The table includes 200,000 to 300,000 clones, 70% to 90% detected once. This entry comes from a study of blood T cell repertoires in COVID-19. In germline, CDR1 is SGHAT, CDR2 FQNNGV. The ends were cut back, 5 bases at V and 5 bases at J, with 10 bases in the middle. The CDR3 extends over 14 amino acids. This clonotype originated in a man between 50 and 59 years old with acute or convalescent COVID-19. This chain connects TRBV11-2 to TRBJ1-6; D not certain. Material for sequencing was peripheral blood. The CDR3 loop is CASSATENNSPLHF. Here the CDR3 DNA reads TGTGCCAGCAGCGCGACGGAGAATAATTCACCCCTCCACTTT.